One and the same sample provided the 17 T cell receptor beta chains below, sequenced in a study of identifying expanded T cells in peripheral blood. Using immunoSEQ multiplex PCR, the repertoire was profiled, and TCRdb retains in-frame clones only, with some absent. This table has approximately 59,000 clones, roughly nine tenths appearing once. Sequencing was performed on blood. The receptors here all came from a person aged 18-69 years in good health.

V is TRBV7-2 and J is TRBJ2-7; no clear D gene. Germline V lookup: CDR1 SGHTA, CDR2 FQGNSA. The V end lost 5 bases, the J end lost 3 bases, and 11 bases lay between the germline ends. The length of the CDR3 is 13 residues. CDR3 protein: CASSPPPGYEQYF. In nucleotides, the CDR3 is TGTGCCAGCAGCCCGCCCCCGGGCTACGAGCAGTACTTC.

The chain employs TRBV20-1 and TRBJ2-3; no clear D. CDR3 length: 10 amino acids. The germline CDR1 and CDR2 sequences are DFQATT and SNEGSKA (reference sequence). The CDR3 nucleotides read TGCAGCCCCCTGGGTCGCCCGCAGTATTTT. Encoded protein: CSPLGRPQYF.

This chain links TRBV18 with TRBJ1-1, with TRBD1 as a possible D gene (5 bases). V was clipped by 4 bases and J by 5 bases, with 17 bases between them. The CDR3 runs 15 residues. Looked up from germline, CDR1 is KGHSH and CDR2 is LQKENI. CDR3 DNA sequence: TGTGCCAGCTCACTCCTAGTGGGGGAAGGGACTGAAGCTTTCTTT. It codes for CASSLLVGEGTEAFF.

The rearrangement links TRBV11-2 to TRBJ2-1, with 8 bases aligning to TRBD2. With 5 bases clipped from V and 10 bases from J, the junction kept 13 bases outside the gene matches. Germline V gene data show CDR1 as SGHAT and CDR2 as FQNNGV. This CDR3 region has 15 residues. Here the CDR3 reads CASSRRSSGVGEQFF. In DNA form, the CDR3 reads TGTGCCAGCAGCCGTCGGAGTAGCGGGGTGGGCGAGCAGTTCTTC.

This rearrangement joins TRBV10-2 to TRBJ1-5; no clear D gene. With 4 bases removed from V and 7 bases from J, the gap between germline ends came to 11 bases. The V gene's germline CDR1 is WSHSY and CDR2 SAAADI. CDR3 size: 13 residues. The CDR3 nucleotides are TGCGCCAGCAGTGTAGAGGGTGGGCAGCCCCAGCATTTT. Translation gives CASSVEGGQPQHF.

The chain recombines TRBV14 with TRBJ2-7; 8 bases fit TRBD2. Germline assignment: CDR1 SGHDN and CDR2 FVKESK. This CDR3 region has 14 residues. V was clipped by 3 bases and J by 9 bases; unmatched bases: 10. The CDR3, as DNA: TGTGCCAGCAGCCAGTATGGGACTAGTATACCGCAGTACTTC. It is translated as CASSQYGTSIPQYF.

The rearrangement uses TRBV30 and TRBJ2-7; D gene unclear. V lost 2 bases to trimming and J lost 6 bases, with 5 bases between them. This CDR3 comprises 10 residues. CDR1 and CDR2 (germline): GTSNPN, SVGIG (reference sequence). CDR3 residues: CAWSSCEQYF. The CDR3, as DNA: TGTGCCTGGAGTAGCTGCGAGCAGTACTTC.

This rearrangement joins TRBV6-5 to TRBJ2-3, with 11 positions matching TRBD1. Trimming removed 2 bases from V and 5 bases from J; junction bases left unmatched: 6. Germline assignment: CDR1 MNHEY and CDR2 SVGAGI. The CDR3 runs to 16 residues. CDR3 sequence reads: CASSYGQGAYGDTQYF. The CDR3 bases are TGTGCCAGCAGTTACGGACAGGGGGCGTACGGAGATACGCAGTATTTT.

This chain connects TRBV29-1 to TRBJ2-7; possible D gene TRBD1, 6 bases. V gave up 5 bases and J gave up 3 bases, with 11 bases separating them. CDR1 is SQVTM and CDR2 is ANQGSEA in the germline V gene. This CDR3 is built from 12 residues. The DNA of the CDR3 is TGCAGCGTTCTCCGGGACAACTACGAGCAGTACTTC. Translation: CSVLRDNYEQYF.

The chain has TRBV4-1 and TRBJ2-3, with D uncertain. Germline CDR1 is MGHRA and CDR2 is YSYEKL. V gave up 0 bases and J gave up 2 bases, with 21 bases separating them. The CDR3 runs to 19 residues. In DNA form, the CDR3 reads TGCGCCAGCAGCCAAGAAACTGTCGGGTCAACTCCCTACACAGATACGCAGTATTTT. Amino acids: CASSQETVGSTPYTDTQYF.

The chain employs TRBV4-2 and TRBJ1-1, with a weak D call TRBD1 (6 bases). CDR1 LGHNA and CDR2 YNFKEQ come from the germline V gene. The CDR3 sequence is 14 residues long. V gave up 0 bases and J gave up 4 bases, with 9 bases separating them. CDR3 coding DNA: TGTGCCAGCAGCCAAGAGGGGGCGGGCACTGAAGCTTTCTTT. Encoded protein: CASSQEGAGTEAFF.

The rearrangement uses TRBV5-4 and TRBJ2-1; TRBD2 matches 9 bases. In germline, CDR1 is SGHNT, CDR2 YYREEE (reference sequence). J lost 10 bases, V lost 3 bases, and 8 bases had no gene match. The CDR3 sequence is 14 residues long. CDR3 sequence: CASSYPPRGGEQFF. CDR3 coding DNA: TGTGCCAGCAGCTATCCCCCGCGGGGGGGGGAGCAGTTCTTC.

The CDR3 region is CASSPRQGSDYGYTF. CDR3 coding DNA: TGTGCCAGCAGCCCTCGACAGGGTTCAGACTATGGCTACACCTTC. The chain links TRBV7-2 to TRBJ1-2; 7 nucleotides align to TRBD1. This CDR3 is built from 15 residues. CDR1 is SGHTA and CDR2 is FQGNSA in the germline V gene. With V trimmed by 5 bases and J by 3 bases, 9 bases remained unmatched.

The rearrangement uses TRBV6-5 and TRBJ2-3; 10 bases are a match to TRBD2. The CDR3 consists of 16 residues. With 2 bases clipped from V and 2 bases from J, the junction kept 4 bases outside the gene matches. Germline V gene sequence: CDR1 MNHEY, CDR2 SVGAGI. As DNA, the CDR3 is TGTGCCAGCAGTTACGGAGCGGGGGGGGCCACAGATACGCAGTATTTT. Protein product: CASSYGAGGATDTQYF.

This sequence joins TRBV28 and TRBJ2-5; D is unclear. The germline CDR1 and CDR2 sequences are MDHEN and SYDVKM. CDR3 size: 14 residues. V lost 7 bases and J lost 1, with 13 bases in between. The CDR3: CASTRGPSQETQYF. CDR3 nucleotides: TGTGCCAGCACCCGCGGACCGTCCCAAGAGACCCAGTACTTC.

In DNA, the CDR3 is TGTGCCAGCAGCCAGGGGACCCTGTACCAAGAGACCCAGTACTTC. This translates into CASSQGTLYQETQYF. V and J are TRBV7-9 and TRBJ2-5; D is perhaps TRBD1 (6 bases). The CDR3 consists of 15 residues. Germline values: CDR1 SEHNR, CDR2 FQNEAQ (reference sequence). Trimming shortened V by 5 bases and J by 0 bases, and 13 bases separated the two germline ends.

The V call is TRBV5-1, the J call TRBJ2-1; 9 bases fit TRBD1. Germline CDR1 is SGHRS and CDR2 is YFSETQ. After removal of 4 bases from V and 6 bases from J, the junction contained 8 bases not matched to a gene. There are 15 residues in the CDR3. This CDR3 reads CASSGPGQGINEQFF. In nucleotides, the CDR3 is TGCGCCAGCAGCGGGCCGGGACAGGGTATCAATGAGCAGTTCTTC.